A selection of T cell receptor beta chains follows, all from one sample in a study of CD8+ T cells in alopecia areata. Using immunoSEQ multiplex PCR, the repertoire was profiled, and TCRdb retains in-frame clones only, with some absent. The data show some 160,000 clones, about two thirds seen once. The sequencing here drew on CD4+ T cells sorted from blood, taken at week 4, from a patient treated with tofacitinib. The origin of the receptors is a human donor with alopecia areata. Both conserved end residues are part of each CDR3. The D gene is left open where the match is weak. Rows give clone size only sometimes, using once, few, many, or a class for an expanded clone.

D	V	size	J	CDR3	DNA
TRBD1	TRBV30	.	TRBJ2-3	CAWSPGTGRADTQYF	TGTGCCTGGAGCCCCGGGACAGGGAGGGCAGATACGCAGTATTTT
.	TRBV25-1	.	TRBJ2-7	CASSAGLYEQYF	TGTGCCAGCAGTGCTGGACTCTACGAGCAGTACTTC
.	TRBV6-5	.	TRBJ1-1	CASSLRGYTEAFF	TGTGCCAGCAGTCTAAGGGGGTACACTGAAGCTTTCTTT
.	TRBV11-2	.	TRBJ2-5	CASSLSRVWETQYF	TGTGCCAGCAGCTTGTCGAGGGTTTGGGAGACCCAGTACTTC
TRBD1	TRBV30	.	TRBJ1-2	CAWSVRDRGYTF	TGTGCCTGGAGTGTACGGGACAGAGGCTACACCTTC
TRBD1	TRBV29-1	few	TRBJ1-4	CSAGQPNEKLFF	TGCAGCGCGGGACAGCCTAATGAAAAACTGTTTTTT
.	TRBV30	few	TRBJ1-2	CAGPDTGRENGYTF	TGTGCCGGGCCCGATACAGGGAGGGAAAATGGCTACACCTTC
TRBD1	TRBV6-5	.	TRBJ2-2	CASSSNRGTRELFF	TGTGCCAGCAGCAGCAACAGGGGAACTCGGGAGCTGTTTTTT
TRBD1	TRBV2	.	TRBJ2-5	CASRGTAQETQYF	TGTGCCAGCAGGGGGACAGCCCAAGAGACCCAGTACTTC
TRBD2	TRBV27	few	TRBJ2-3	CASRLAVTDTQYF	TGTGCCTCTCGGCTAGCGGTGACAGATACGCAGTATTTT
.	TRBV29-1	.	TRBJ2-3	CSVVVSIQYF	TGCAGCGTTGTAGTATCAATTCAGTATTTT
.	TRBV7-3	.	TRBJ2-5	CASSFDPQETQYF	TGTGCCAGCAGCTTCGATCCCCAAGAGACCCAGTACTTC
.	TRBV30	once	TRBJ1-2	CAWYRAVLGNYGYTF	TGTGCCTGGTACCGGGCCGTCTTGGGAAACTATGGCTACACCTTC
.	TRBV29-1	.	TRBJ1-4	CSVEDIGEKLFF	TGCAGCGTTGAAGATATTGGGGAAAAACTGTTTTTT
.	TRBV10-3	few	TRBJ1-6	CATQILRPNSPLHF	TGTGCCACCCAAATCCTGAGGCCGAATTCACCCCTCCACTTT
.	TRBV10-3	.	TRBJ1-6	CAIREGPDSPLHF	TGTGCCATCAGGGAGGGTCCAGATTCACCCCTCCACTTT
.	TRBV27	.	TRBJ2-5	CASKTPVGSQYF	TGTGCCAGCAAAACTCCCGTCGGTTCCCAGTACTTC
TRBD2	TRBV11-2	once	TRBJ2-5	CASSSPRTSGEETQYF	TGTGCCAGCAGCTCCCCGAGGACTAGCGGGGAAGAGACCCAGTACTTC
.	TRBV6-6	.	TRBJ1-5	CASSRISNQPQHF	TGTGCCAGCAGTAGGATTAGCAATCAGCCCCAGCATTTT
TRBD1	TRBV5-1	.	TRBJ2-1	CASSLQGTGRYNEQFF	TGCGCCAGCAGCTTGCAAGGGACAGGGCGCTACAATGAGCAGTTCTTC
TRBD1	TRBV19	once	TRBJ1-2	CASRQTGIGSHGYTF	TGTGCCAGTAGGCAGACAGGGATCGGATCTCATGGCTACACCTTC
.	TRBV6-5	.	TRBJ2-3	CASSFDLGTQYF	TGTGCCAGCAGTTTCGACCTGGGTACGCAGTATTTT
TRBD1	TRBV29-1	.	TRBJ1-2	CSVTGVGAYGYTF	TGCAGCGTTACAGGGGTTGGGGCCTATGGCTACACCTTC
.	TRBV5-1	.	TRBJ2-5	CASSLVRGRETQYF	TGCGCCAGCAGCTTGGTGCGGGGGCGAGAGACCCAGTACTTC
TRBD1	TRBV5-6	.	TRBJ2-5	CASSPDRGQTQYF	TGTGCCAGCAGCCCAGACAGGGGACAGACCCAGTACTTC
.	TRBV6-5	once	TRBJ1-1	CASSYGDVTEAFF	TGTGCCAGCAGTTACGGGGATGTCACTGAAGCTTTCTTT
.	TRBV29-1	.	TRBJ2-3	CSAIQGPADTQYF	TGCAGCGCTATACAGGGACCGGCAGATACGCAGTATTTT
.	TRBV5-5	few	TRBJ2-5	CASSASPPGETQYF	TGTGCCAGCAGCGCGTCCCCGCCAGGAGAGACCCAGTACTTC
TRBD1	TRBV29-1	few	TRBJ2-5	CSACRTGGETQYF	TGCAGCGCCTGCCGGACAGGTGGGGAGACCCAGTACTTC
TRBD2	TRBV30	.	TRBJ2-2	CAWSGLAQTGELFF	TGTGCCTGGTCGGGACTAGCGCAAACCGGGGAGCTGTTTTTT
.	TRBV7-9	few	TRBJ1-1	CASWPANTEAFF	TGTGCCAGCTGGCCGGCCAACACTGAAGCTTTCTTT
.	TRBV30	.	TRBJ1-3	CAWSVPVPGNTIYF	TGTGCCTGGAGTGTTCCAGTCCCTGGAAACACCATATATTTT
.	TRBV5-4	.	TRBJ2-1	CASSLGQVQLYNEQFF	TGTGCCAGCAGCTTGGGACAGGTTCAATTGTACAATGAGCAGTTCTTC
TRBD1	TRBV18	.	TRBJ2-5	CASTLETGQGQTQYF	TGTGCCAGCACATTAGAAACCGGACAGGGACAGACCCAGTACTTC
TRBD2	TRBV7-2	.	TRBJ2-5	CASSLAPSGGAQTQYF	TGTGCCAGCAGCTTAGCGCCCAGCGGGGGCGCACAGACCCAGTACTTC
.	TRBV29-1	once	TRBJ2-1	CSVESANEQFF	TGCAGCGTTGAATCGGCCAATGAGCAGTTCTTC
.	TRBV29-1	.	TRBJ1-4	CSVVFGPNEKLFF	TGCAGCGTTGTGTTCGGGCCGAATGAAAAACTGTTTTTT
TRBD1	TRBV30	few	TRBJ1-5	CASSSGQGNQPQHF	TGTGCCAGCAGCTCGGGACAGGGCAATCAGCCCCAGCATTTT
.	TRBV30	.	TRBJ1-2	CAFWEYGYTF	TGTGCCTTCTGGGAGTATGGCTACACCTTC
.	TRBV7-9	once	TRBJ2-1	CASTVTRGHEQFF	TGTGCCAGCACCGTCACCAGGGGCCATGAGCAGTTCTTC
.	TRBV29-1	.	TRBJ2-2	CSATANTGELFF	TGCAGCGCGACAGCGAACACCGGGGAGCTGTTTTTT
.	TRBV7-9	.	TRBJ1-5	CASSLGSQPQHF	TGTGCCAGCAGCTTAGGAAGCCAGCCCCAGCATTTT
TRBD1	TRBV9	few	TRBJ1-1	CASSRSGTDEAFF	TGTGCCAGCAGCCGCTCCGGGACAGATGAAGCTTTCTTT
TRBD1	TRBV6-5	.	TRBJ1-2	CATQGRGNGYTF	TGTGCCACCCAAGGCAGGGGGAATGGCTACACCTTC
.	TRBV4-1	.	TRBJ1-1	CASSQQTGTEAFF	TGCGCCAGCAGCCAACAAACAGGTACTGAAGCTTTCTTT
TRBD2	TRBV5-1	.	TRBJ2-3	CASNSGTSGTDTQYF	TGCGCCAGCAATTCCGGGACTAGCGGCACAGATACGCAGTATTTT